These 13 T cell receptor beta chains originate from one sample sequenced in a study of T cells in Graves' hyperthyroidism and ophthalmopathy. Amplified TCR beta CDR3 regions derived from RNA transcripts. The TCR CDR3 was amplified in a first-round RT-PCR using the HTBI primer set. TCRdb re-called the multiplex PCR reads through MiXCR, storing one row per CDR3 protein. The sample has roughly 640,000 distinct CDR3 sequences, roughly 15% seen once; the top ten hold roughly 3%. Source material: blood. These receptors came from a woman aged 40 to 50 with Graves' ophthalmopathy.

Turning to this clonotype: A junction boundary mismatches the germline segment, possibly from a read error. This rearrangement joins TRBV7-9 to TRBJ1-5; D remains ambiguous. The germline V gene has CDR1 SEHNR and CDR2 FQNEAQ (reference sequence). The CDR3 covers 15 residues. For the CDR3, the DNA is TGTTCCAGCAGCTTACGCGGGCAGACACAAGAGCCCCAGCATTTT. The encoded protein is CSSSLRGQTQEPQHF.

This clonotype was seen many times. This chain uses TRBV7-9 with TRBJ2-4; D is unresolved. This CDR3 is 13 amino acids long. From germline, CDR1 is SEHNR and CDR2 FQNEAQ (reference sequence). Trimming took 5 bases from V and 7 from J, leaving 12 bases between them. CDR3: CASSPEYVNIQYF. For the CDR3, the DNA is TGTGCCAGCAGCCCAGAGTACGTGAACATTCAGTACTTC.

This clonotype was seen many times. This rearrangement joins TRBV20-1 to TRBJ2-5; TRBD2 is a possible D gene (7 bases). Looked up from germline, CDR1 is DFQATT and CDR2 is SNEGSKA (reference sequence). This CDR3 has 13 amino acids. V lost 3 bases, J lost 9 bases, and 17 bases lay in between. CDR3 DNA sequence: TGCAGTGCTAGCCGGCAGGGAGGGGGGGCCCAGTACTTC. The encoded protein is CSASRQGGGAQYF.

This clonotype was seen a few times. The rearrangement joins TRBV7-2 to TRBJ1-1, with D uncertain. The V gene's germline CDR1 is SGHTA and CDR2 FQGNSA. Trimming removed 0 bases at V and 10 bases at J, with 12 bases between. This CDR3 spans 13 amino acids. CDR3 coding DNA: TGTGCCAGCAGCTTAGCGGCGGGAGTGTTAGCTTTCTTT. Translation gives CASSLAAGVLAFF.

This clonotype has a handful of counts. The V and J genes are TRBV13 and TRBJ1-3; 9 bases match TRBD1. Germline loops: CDR1 PRHDT, CDR2 FYEKMQ (reference sequence). Trimming cost V 4 bases and J 2 bases; bases outside gene matches: 9. The CDR3 has 17 residues. The CDR3 nucleotides are TGTGCCAGCAGCTCCCCGTGGGACAGGGTGGCTGGAAACACCATATATTTT. Protein: CASSSPWDRVAGNTIYF.

CDR3 protein: CSARGQVGYPDTQYF. The CDR3 DNA follows: TGCAGTGCTAGAGGTCAAGTGGGATACCCAGATACGCAGTATTTT. V is TRBV20-1 and J is TRBJ2-3; D not certain. Deletions cut 1 base from V and 4 bases from J, with 15 bases between. The CDR3 is made up of 15 amino acids. From germline, CDR1 is DFQATT and CDR2 SNEGSKA (reference sequence).

On this clonotype: A much larger clone is a single base away; this may be a read error. This chain joins TRBV2 and TRBJ1-5; 10 nucleotides agree with TRBD1. Germline CDR1 SNHLY, CDR2 FYNNEI. The junction had 10 bases not matched to a gene; V was cut back by 6 bases and J by 5 bases. This CDR3 region has 16 residues. The CDR3 spells CASSPTRQGADQPQHF. CDR3 DNA: TGTGCCAGCAGCCCCACCAGACAGGGGGCAGATCAGCCCCAGCATTTT.

This clonotype has ten or more counts. This chain joins TRBV7-8 and TRBJ1-5; D not certain. With 1 base removed from V and 4 bases from J, the gap between germline ends came to 11 bases. CDR1 SGHVS and CDR2 FQNEAQ come from the germline V gene. The CDR3 runs 15 residues. CDR3 protein: CASSLETGRNQPQHF. CDR3 DNA: TGTGCCAGCAGCTTAGAAACGGGCCGGAATCAGCCCCAGCATTTT. Full variable domain (missing parts from reference TRBV7-8 and TRBJ1-5): GAGVSQSPRYKVAKRGQDVALRCDPISGHVSLFWYQQALGQGPEFLTYFQNEAQLDKSGLPSDRFFAERPEGSVSTLKIQRTQQEDSAVYLCASSLETGRNQPQHFGDGTRLSIL.

At least ten counts were recorded for this clonotype. The gene calls are TRBV7-3 and TRBJ1-1; possible D gene TRBD1, 6 bases. Germline loops: CDR1 SGHTA, CDR2 FQGTGA. The germline V and J ends were trimmed by 5 bases and 2 bases, with 12 bases remaining between them. The CDR3 spans 14 residues. CDR3 sequence (DNA): TGTGCCAGCAGCATCCGGACAGAAAACACTGAAGCTTTCTTT. Residues: CASSIRTENTEAFF.

This clonotype occurred many times. The chain carries TRBV5-1 and TRBJ2-1; D possibly uses TRBD1 or TRBD2 (5 bases each). V dropped 4 bases and J dropped 1 base, with 27 bases sitting between them. Germline V gene lookup returns CDR1 SGHRS and CDR2 YFSETQ. The CDR3 contains 20 residues. This CDR3 reads CASSETQGLSGHGSYNEQFF. The CDR3 nucleotides are TGCGCCAGCAGCGAGACCCAAGGACTGTCCGGACACGGATCCTACAATGAGCAGTTCTTC.

This clonotype appeared many times. This sequence joins TRBV28 and TRBJ2-1; tentatively, D is TRBD2 (6 bases). Germline V lookup: CDR1 MDHEN, CDR2 SYDVKM. The CDR3 is made up of 15 amino acids. V was trimmed by 5 bases and J by 9 bases, leaving 20 bases between them. This CDR3 reads CASSPGTAVYVEQFF. The CDR3 DNA reads as TGTGCCAGCAGTCCCGGGACTGCGGTTTATGTTGAGCAGTTCTTC.

This chain connects TRBV12-3 or TRBV12-4 to TRBJ2-3, with D unclear. This CDR3 has 15 amino acids. V gave up 1 base and J gave up 1 base, with 9 bases separating them. CDR3 residues: CASSLDSWGTDTQYF. In DNA form, the CDR3 reads TGTGCCAGCAGTTTAGACTCGTGGGGCACAGATACGCAGTATTTT.

The rearrangement uses TRBV29-1 and TRBJ2-7, with 7 bases identical to TRBD2. The CDR3 is made up of 13 amino acids. V lost 7 bases, J lost 0 bases, and 6 bases stayed unmatched. Germline CDR1 and CDR2: SQVTM and ANQGSEA. The CDR3: CSAKSGTSYEQYF. The DNA for the CDR3 is TGCAGCGCTAAAAGCGGGACCTCCTACGAGCAGTACTTC.